These 6 T cell receptor beta chains were all obtained from the same sample, sequenced in a study of CD8+CD57+ T cells in acquired aplastic anemia. The authors sequenced patients whose flow cytometry had shown CD8+CD57+ cell expansion. The TCR beta profiling, which covered VDJ combination and CDR3 sequence, was carried out using genomic DNA as the template. Each CDR3 protein is one row after TCRdb ran MiXCR on the reads. Of 170,000 or so distinct CDR3 sequences in the sample, 45% to 50% are singletons; the top ten hold around a third. Material: sorted CD4+, CD8+, or CD8+CD57+ T cells (not recorded which) from PBMCs. These receptors originate from a human donor with aplastic anemia.

The chain recombines TRBV20-1 with TRBJ1-5, with D maybe TRBD1 (5 bases). Trimming pared 1 base from V and 0 bases from J, leaving 7 bases between. The CDR3 runs to 14 residues. Germline loops: CDR1 DFQATT, CDR2 SNEGSKA (reference sequence). CDR3 DNA: TGCAGTGCTAGAGGGGGGAATAGCAATCAGCCCCAGCATTTT. Its translation is CSARGGNSNQPQHF.

The table lists this clonotype with a few counts. CDR3 sequence reads: CSVGTPPSTDTQYF. The CDR3 region has the DNA TGCAGCGTCGGGACACCTCCGAGCACAGATACGCAGTATTTT. The chain is built from TRBV29-1 and TRBJ2-3, with D tentatively TRBD1 (6 bases). Germline values: CDR1 SQVTM, CDR2 ANQGSEA. The CDR3 runs 14 residues. Deletions cut 6 bases from V and 0 bases from J, with 13 bases between.

This clonotype was recorded once. The V and J genes are TRBV5-6 and TRBJ2-3; the match to TRBD2 covers 9 bases. V lost 7 bases and J lost 4; bases outside the gene matches: 4. CDR3 length: 13 amino acids. CDR1 SGHDT and CDR2 YYEEEE come from the germline V gene. The CDR3 region has the DNA TGTGCCAGCGCAAAGCGGGAGGCAGATACGCAGTATTTT. Protein sequence: CASAKREADTQYF.

This clonotype appeared many times. V gene TRBV19 combines with J gene TRBJ1-1; 8 bases are shared with TRBD1. The CDR3 sequence is 12 residues long. The J segment lost 8 bases and the V segment lost 2 bases, leaving 1 base of the junction unmatched. From germline, CDR1 is LNHDA and CDR2 SQIVND (reference sequence). DNA of the CDR3: TGTGCCAGTAGTATATGGGACAGGGAAGCTTTCTTT. Its protein is CASSIWDREAFF.

This clonotype came up once. The chain has TRBV10-3 and TRBJ2-3, with D unresolved. Germline V CDR1 and CDR2: ENHRY, SYGVKD. The ends were cut back, 10 bases at V and 6 bases at J, with 20 bases in the middle. The CDR3 is 14 residues long. DNA of the CDR3: TGTGCCAGCAGCCCCGGCAGAGTCTACGATACGCAGTATTTT. Its protein product is CASSPGRVYDTQYF.

This rearrangement joins TRBV7-8 to TRBJ1-6; a weak D match, TRBD1 (5 bases). V was cut by 0 bases and J by 8 bases, with 11 bases left in between. There are 15 residues in the CDR3. Germline assignment: CDR1 SGHVS and CDR2 FQNEAQ. The CDR3 sequence is CASSLAGDWDSPLHF. For the CDR3, the DNA is TGTGCCAGCAGCTTAGCTGGGGACTGGGATTCACCCCTCCACTTT.